Reported below is one TCR beta chain. Its binding antigen is unknown. Per-base qualities were not stored, and no clone one base away is much larger. The data are from a study of Graves' ophthalmopathy and Graves' hyperthyroidism (dated by TCRdb to the late 2010s). Looking at the study overall: Peripheral blood was collected at initial diagnosis, before any treatment. T-cell repertoires of thyroid tissue and blood were compared in six hyperthyroidism patients. An independent validation cohort was composed of around 19 hyperthyroidism patients and approximately 15 patients who later progressed from hyperthyroidism to ophthalmopathy. TCR beta repertoire signatures were used to distinguish Graves' ophthalmopathy from Graves' hyperthyroidism and to predict progression to ophthalmopathy. The 95 to 100 discovery patients were divided at random into training and test sets in a 7:3 ratio. In total, around 130 blood samples were TCR-sequenced: fewer than 50 ophthalmopathy, some 80 hyperthyroidism and roughly 17 hyperthyroidism-to-ophthalmopathy patients. Once sampling was done, hyperthyroidism patients were given methimazole at a starting dose of 30 mg daily, while ophthalmopathy patients were given high-dose intravenous methylprednisolone. To explore V-J signatures distinguishing ophthalmopathy from hyperthyroidism, a discovery set of around 100 patients (43 ophthalmopathy, around 55 stable hyperthyroidism) was enrolled.

Hyperthyroidism was defined as stable when no progression to ophthalmopathy occurred within 18 months of follow-up. Hyperthyroidism patients were newly diagnosed, were aged 18 to 65 years, and had a disease duration under 2 months. Anyone with other autoimmune diseases, uncontrolled infections, pregnancy or lactation was excluded from the study. Clinical symptoms, serum thyroxine, TRAb, thyroid ultrasound and orbital computed tomography were used for diagnosis. Using Ficoll-Paque density gradient centrifugation, PBMCs were isolated from 9.5 to 10 ml of fresh peripheral blood. Total RNA was extracted with Trizol reagent and quality-checked on an Agilent 2100 Bioanalyzer. Overall study results and their limits: Sample size was not statistically predetermined, and group allocation was not concealed from the investigators. Ophthalmopathy was separated from stable hyperthyroidism by the 13-signature model with roughly 90% sensitivity and less than 82% specificity in cross-validation and with 80%/75% in the test set. Most expanded thyroid clonotypes with frequency above 0.001 were also detected in blood, suggesting blood repertoires may reflect the thyroid immune response. In validation, the model predicted ophthalmopathy progression with more than 55% sensitivity and about 73% specificity; roughly eleven predicted patients were CT-confirmed with GO in a median of approximately 6.5 months.

V gives up 5 bases and J gives up 5 bases, and the segment between their germline ends measures 12 bases. From its cysteine to its phenylalanine, the CDR3 spans 13 amino acids. Of all the DNA, just the CDR3 is kept, 39 bases in frame from base 1. For repertoire sequencing, TCR beta CDR3 regions were amplified from RNA transcripts. A first-round RT-PCR used HTBI primers with the Qiagen OneStep RT-PCR kit, followed by a second-round multiplex PCR, size selection and purification. The libraries underwent paired-end sequencing with 100 bp reads on an Illumina HiSeq2000. On the authors' methods: SOAPnuke was used to process the reads, removing any read that contained adapters or uncalled bases, had a mean Phred below 15, or lacked an exact match to the constant primer or identifier. COPE v1.2.5 was used to merge high-quality paired reads. Clonotypes were defined as unique nucleotide sequences and were aligned to IMGT TRB V, D and J references using MiTCR v1.1. The analysis was limited to V-J combinations with a frequency above 0.0001, which together covered around 99% of the repertoires. A TCR clonal expansion and chaos score per V-J combination was defined as the ratio of F50 clonal expansion to chaos observed in the TCRdist matrix. Welch's t-statistics and random forest were used to reduce features to about a dozen V-J combinations, which were fed into a naive Bayes classifier. The Morisita-Horn index was used to measure how similar the thyroid and blood repertoires were. The raw public data were reprocessed by TCRdb itself: fastp quality trimming at Q25, MiXCR clonotype calling, in-frame beta chains only. Merged by CDR3 protein, the rows form single entries marked with the most common genes and DNA. The V and J calls were determined by TCRdb, not by the authors. A total of around 400,000 distinct CDR3 sequences appear in this sample, around 20% of them only once. The ten biggest clones cover roughly 3% of the sample.

The sequence is built from TRBV12-3 or TRBV12-4 and TRBJ1-1; no confident D gene assignment can be made. The sequence derives from a woman younger than 35 with stable Graves' hyperthyroidism. Donor details come from another sample of the same person, matched by shared clones. The specimen was peripheral blood. For the CDR3, the sequence is CASSEDAPTEAFF. The DNA is TGTGCCAGCAGTGAAGATGCCCCTACTGAAGCTTTCTTT.